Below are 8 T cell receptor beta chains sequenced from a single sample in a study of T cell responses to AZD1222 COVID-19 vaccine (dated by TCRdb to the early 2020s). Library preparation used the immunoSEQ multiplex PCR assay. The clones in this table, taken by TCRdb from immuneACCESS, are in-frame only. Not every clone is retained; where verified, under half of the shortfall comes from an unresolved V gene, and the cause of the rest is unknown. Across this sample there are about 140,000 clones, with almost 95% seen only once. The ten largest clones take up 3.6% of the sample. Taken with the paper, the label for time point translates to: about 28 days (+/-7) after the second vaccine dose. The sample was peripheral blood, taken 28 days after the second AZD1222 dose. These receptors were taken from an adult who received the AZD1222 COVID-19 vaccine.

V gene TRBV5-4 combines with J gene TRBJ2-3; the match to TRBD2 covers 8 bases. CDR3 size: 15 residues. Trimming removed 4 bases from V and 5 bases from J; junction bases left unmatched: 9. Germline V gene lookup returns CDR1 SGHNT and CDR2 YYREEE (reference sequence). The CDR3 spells CASSQPGGLGDTQYF. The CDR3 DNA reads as TGTGCCAGCAGCCAACCGGGAGGGCTGGGAGATACGCAGTATTTT.

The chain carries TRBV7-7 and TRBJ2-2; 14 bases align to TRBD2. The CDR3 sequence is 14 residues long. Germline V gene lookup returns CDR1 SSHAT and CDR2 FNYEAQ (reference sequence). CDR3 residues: CASGLAGGSGELFF. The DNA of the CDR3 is TGTGCTAGTGGACTAGCGGGAGGTTCCGGGGAGCTGTTTTTT.

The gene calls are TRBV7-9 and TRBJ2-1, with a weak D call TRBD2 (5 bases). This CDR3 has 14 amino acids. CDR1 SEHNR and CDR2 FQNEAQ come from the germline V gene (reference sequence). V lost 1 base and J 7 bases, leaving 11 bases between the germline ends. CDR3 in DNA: TGTGCCAGCAGCTTAGGAGGGTTGGTGAATGAGCAGTTCTTC. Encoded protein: CASSLGGLVNEQFF.

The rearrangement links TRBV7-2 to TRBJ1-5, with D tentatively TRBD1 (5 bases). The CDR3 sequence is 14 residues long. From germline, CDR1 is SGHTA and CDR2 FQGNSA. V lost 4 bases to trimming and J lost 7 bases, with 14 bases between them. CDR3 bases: TGTGCCAGCAGCTGGACGGGGGGAGAACAGCCCCAGCATTTT. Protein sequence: CASSWTGGEQPQHF.

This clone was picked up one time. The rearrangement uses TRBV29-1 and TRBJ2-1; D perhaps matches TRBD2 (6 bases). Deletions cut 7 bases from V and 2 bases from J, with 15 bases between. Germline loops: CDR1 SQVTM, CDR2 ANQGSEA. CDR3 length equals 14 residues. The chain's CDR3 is CSGEAGIPYNEQFF. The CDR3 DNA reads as TGCAGCGGGGAGGCGGGCATTCCCTACAATGAGCAGTTCTTC.

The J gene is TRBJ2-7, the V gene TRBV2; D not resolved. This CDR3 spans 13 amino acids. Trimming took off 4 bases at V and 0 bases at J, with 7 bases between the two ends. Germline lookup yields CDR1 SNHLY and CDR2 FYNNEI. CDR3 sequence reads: CASSVQSSYEQYF. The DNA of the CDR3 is TGTGCCAGCAGTGTTCAAAGCTCCTACGAGCAGTACTTC.

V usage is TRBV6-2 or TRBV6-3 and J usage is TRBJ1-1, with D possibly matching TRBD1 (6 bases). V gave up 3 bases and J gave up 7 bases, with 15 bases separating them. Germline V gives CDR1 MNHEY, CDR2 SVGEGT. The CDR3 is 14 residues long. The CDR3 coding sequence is TGTGCCAGCAGTTATAGGGGGATGAATGGTGAAGCTTTCTTT. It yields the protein CASSYRGMNGEAFF.

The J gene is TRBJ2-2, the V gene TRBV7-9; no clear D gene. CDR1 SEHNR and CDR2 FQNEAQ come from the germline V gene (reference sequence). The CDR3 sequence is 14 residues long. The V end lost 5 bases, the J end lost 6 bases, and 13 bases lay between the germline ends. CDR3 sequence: CASSRSSIPGELFF. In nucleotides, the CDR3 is TGTGCCAGCAGCCGGTCCAGCATCCCCGGGGAGCTGTTTTTT.